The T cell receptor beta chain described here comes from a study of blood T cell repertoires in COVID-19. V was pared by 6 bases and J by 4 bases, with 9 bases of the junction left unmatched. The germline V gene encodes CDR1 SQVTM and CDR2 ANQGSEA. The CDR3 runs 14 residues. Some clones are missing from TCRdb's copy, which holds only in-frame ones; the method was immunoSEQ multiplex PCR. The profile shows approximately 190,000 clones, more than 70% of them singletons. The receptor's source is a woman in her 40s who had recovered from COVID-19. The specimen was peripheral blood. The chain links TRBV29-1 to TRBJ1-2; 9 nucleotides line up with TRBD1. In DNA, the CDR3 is TGCAGCGTGGGGGGACCGGGACAGGGCTATGGCTACACCTTC. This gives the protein CSVGGPGQGYGYTF.